The 21 T cell receptor beta chains below all came from one sample that was sequenced in a study of shared clonotypes between healthy human individuals. Clones were sequenced by immunoSEQ multiplex PCR, and TCRdb holds only the in-frame ones, with some missing. The sample consists of hundreds of thousands of clones, under 80% of them appearing once. The specimen sequenced was memory CD4+ T cells sorted from blood. Subset meaning: CD45RA-negative fraction. These receptors were taken from a woman aged 25 to 45 in good health.

V gene TRBV27 combines with J gene TRBJ1-1; TRBD1 is a possible D gene (5 bases). Germline V gene sequence: CDR1 MNHEY, CDR2 SMNVEV (reference sequence). CDR3 size: 14 residues. The V and J ends lost 5 bases and 6 bases respectively, with 16 bases between them. CDR3 sequence: CASSLLRDHPEAFF. CDR3 DNA sequence: TGTGCCAGCAGTCTACTCCGGGACCATCCTGAAGCTTTCTTT.

CDR3 protein: CASSHGLAGVGIQYF. The DNA for the CDR3 is TGCGCCAGCAGCCACGGACTAGCGGGAGTCGGCATTCAGTACTTC. This chain links TRBV4-1 with TRBJ2-4; 13 bases line up with TRBD2. V gave up 3 bases and J gave up 9 bases; unmatched junction bases: 5. The germline CDR1 and CDR2 sequences are MGHRA and YSYEKL. This CDR3 has 15 residues.

A single count supports this clone. This sequence joins TRBV19 and TRBJ2-5; D is uncertain. CDR3 length: 13 amino acids. Per the germline V gene, CDR1 is LNHDA and CDR2 is SQIVND (reference sequence). Trimming removed 2 bases at V and 1 base at J, with 5 bases between. The CDR3: CASSIRGQETQYF. The DNA for the CDR3 is TGTGCCAGTAGTATACGCGGCCAAGAGACCCAGTACTTC.

This clone is a singleton in its sample. The J gene is TRBJ1-3, the V gene TRBV4-2, with 7 nucleotides matching TRBD1. Germline lookup yields CDR1 LGHNA and CDR2 YNFKEQ. V shed 8 bases, J shed 0 bases, and the junction held 7 bases outside the gene matches. The CDR3 sequence is 15 residues long. The CDR3 region is CASGKGADSGNTIYF. In DNA, the CDR3 is TGTGCCAGCGGAAAGGGGGCCGACTCTGGAAACACCATATATTTT.

This chain joins TRBV7-9 and TRBJ1-6, with D tentatively TRBD1 (5 bases). The ends were cut back, 5 bases at V and 6 bases at J, with 14 bases in the middle. The CDR3 contains 15 residues. CDR1 and CDR2 from the germline V gene are SEHNR and FQNEAQ (reference sequence). CDR3 loop: CASSAVVGVNSPLHF. CDR3 sequence (DNA): TGTGCCAGCAGCGCGGTTGTGGGGGTTAATTCACCCCTCCACTTT.

The rearrangement joins TRBV14 to TRBJ2-2; 10 nucleotides agree with TRBD1. Germline V gene sequence: CDR1 SGHDN, CDR2 FVKESK. V lost 6 bases to trimming and J lost 6 bases; unmatched junction nucleotides: 13. The CDR3 spans 17 residues. CDR3 in amino acids: CASRLQPGQGSAGELFF. CDR3 in DNA: TGTGCCAGCAGACTCCAGCCGGGACAGGGGAGCGCCGGGGAGCTGTTTTTT.

The V call is TRBV29-1, the J call TRBJ2-3; D is ambiguous. CDR3 size: 10 residues. Per the germline V gene, CDR1 is SQVTM and CDR2 is ANQGSEA. Trimming removed 3 bases from V and 8 bases from J, with 6 bases in between. The CDR3 sequence is CSVDLGTQYF. The DNA for the CDR3 is TGCAGCGTTGACCTGGGTACGCAGTATTTT.

This clone was detected only once. This chain joins TRBV5-1 and TRBJ2-1; the match to TRBD2 covers 8 bases. CDR1 SGHRS and CDR2 YFSETQ come from the germline V gene. Trimming cost V 5 bases and J 1 base; bases outside gene matches: 11. The CDR3 length is 17 residues. This CDR3 is CASRLLSGSSSYNEQFF. The CDR3 bases are TGCGCCAGCAGGCTTCTCAGCGGGAGTTCGTCCTACAATGAGCAGTTCTTC.

V gene TRBV5-1 combines with J gene TRBJ1-1; 9 bases map to TRBD1. The CDR3 has 15 amino acids. The ends lost 3 bases at V and 0 bases at J; junction bases unmatched: 3. CDR1 and CDR2 (germline): SGHRS, YFSETQ. The CDR3: CASSSRQGVNTEAFF. Here the CDR3 DNA reads TGCGCCAGCAGCTCAAGACAGGGGGTGAACACTGAAGCTTTCTTT.

The chain links TRBV5-1 to TRBJ2-1; D remains ambiguous. CDR3 size: 13 residues. The germline gives CDR1 SGHRS, CDR2 YFSETQ. The ends were cut back, 9 bases at V and 5 bases at J, with 15 bases in the middle. The CDR3 is CATRSGVNNEQFF. The CDR3 bases are TGCGCCACCCGATCTGGCGTAAACAATGAGCAGTTCTTC.

This clone was found once. The V call is TRBV29-1, the J call TRBJ1-1; 7 bases are a match to TRBD1. The CDR3 runs 13 residues. The germline gives CDR1 SQVTM, CDR2 ANQGSEA. V lost 7 bases and J lost 1; bases outside the gene matches: 6. The CDR3 reads CSAGTDQNTEAFF. The CDR3 DNA follows: TGCAGCGCTGGGACAGACCAGAACACTGAAGCTTTCTTT.

The chain joins TRBV7-3 to TRBJ2-7, with D unresolved. V dropped 5 bases and J dropped 1 base, with 9 bases sitting between them. Looked up from germline, CDR1 is SGHTA and CDR2 is FQGTGA. The CDR3 spans 13 residues. The CDR3 reads CASSASVSYEQYF. CDR3 DNA sequence: TGTGCCAGCAGCGCCTCAGTTTCCTACGAGCAGTACTTC. The full variable domain, completed using reference TRBV7-3 and TRBJ2-7, is GAGVSQTPSNKVTEKGKYVELRCDPISGHTALYWYRQSLGQGPEFLIYFQGTGAADDSGLPNDRFFAVRPEGSVSTLKIQRTERGDSAVYLCASSASVSYEQYFGPGTRLTVT.

The chain carries TRBV7-7 and TRBJ2-5, with 7 nucleotides matching TRBD1. The CDR3 has 14 amino acids. Germline-derived CDR1 and CDR2 are SSHAT and FNYEAQ (reference sequence). V lost 5 bases to trimming and J lost 7 bases; unmatched junction nucleotides: 10. In DNA, the CDR3 is TGTGCCAGCAGCACCGGGACAGATTTTGGGACCCAGTACTTC. The encoded protein is CASSTGTDFGTQYF.

The genes are TRBV28 and TRBJ2-7; D not certain. Germline CDR1 MDHEN, CDR2 SYDVKM. V lost 5 bases to trimming and J lost 3 bases, with 17 bases between them. This CDR3 spans 15 amino acids. The CDR3 spells CASSRAPRGNYEQYF. CDR3 nucleotide sequence: TGTGCCAGCAGTAGAGCCCCCCGTGGGAACTACGAGCAGTACTTC.

The V call is TRBV19, the J call TRBJ2-2, with a tentative D call TRBD2 (5 bases). This CDR3 spans 15 amino acids. Germline CDR1 reads LNHDA; CDR2 reads SQIVND (reference sequence). V shed 6 bases and J shed 5 bases, with 16 bases lying between them. This chain's CDR3 is CASSTVGDLTGELFF. The CDR3, as DNA: TGTGCCAGTAGCACGGTCGGGGATCTTACCGGGGAGCTGTTTTTT.

The chain employs TRBV19 and TRBJ2-2; tentative D call: TRBD1 (5 bases). The germline V gene encodes CDR1 LNHDA and CDR2 SQIVND (reference sequence). The V end lost 4 bases, the J end lost 6 bases, and 9 bases lay between the germline ends. The CDR3 loop spans 13 amino acids. The CDR3 protein is CASSTPGPGELFF. The CDR3 coding sequence is TGTGCCAGTAGTACCCCAGGGCCCGGGGAGCTGTTTTTT.

The chain links TRBV9 to TRBJ2-7; 7 bases match TRBD2. Germline-derived CDR1 and CDR2 are SGDLS and YYNGEE. The trim removed 4 bases at V and 0 bases at J, leaving 13 bases unmatched. The CDR3 sequence is 17 residues long. The CDR3 loop reads CASSPRGRDYGSYEQYF. CDR3 DNA sequence: TGTGCCAGCAGCCCCCGAGGGCGGGACTACGGCTCCTACGAGCAGTACTTC.

The sample holds a few counts of this clone. J is TRBJ2-3 and V is TRBV29-1; the D gene could be TRBD1 or TRBD2 (5 bases each). There are 16 residues in the CDR3. The V gene lost 6 bases and the J gene lost 2 bases, with 21 bases spanning the gap. Germline V gives CDR1 SQVTM, CDR2 ANQGSEA. CDR3: CSVGPEGQRATDTQYF. As DNA, the CDR3 is TGCAGCGTGGGACCAGAGGGGCAGAGAGCCACAGATACGCAGTATTTT.

The V call is TRBV29-1, the J call TRBJ1-2, with D possibly being TRBD1 (6 bases). The V end lost 6 bases, the J end lost 0 bases, and 17 bases lay between the germline ends. This CDR3 is built from 15 residues. CDR1 SQVTM and CDR2 ANQGSEA come from the germline V gene. CDR3 DNA sequence: TGCAGCGTCGATTGGGGGCGGGCAGCTAACTATGGCTACACCTTC. It codes for CSVDWGRAANYGYTF.

At least ten counts were recorded for this clone. The chain couples TRBV6-1 to TRBJ1-5; a possible D gene is TRBD1 (6 bases). This CDR3 contains 16 residues. V was cut by 2 bases and J by 7 bases, with 18 bases left in between. Germline lookup yields CDR1 MNHNS and CDR2 SASEGT. Here the CDR3 reads CASSEFETGGEQPQHF. The CDR3 DNA follows: TGTGCCAGCAGTGAATTCGAGACAGGAGGAGAACAGCCCCAGCATTTT.

The chain has TRBV6-6 and TRBJ1-1, with a possible D match to TRBD1 (6 bases). CDR1 is MNHNY, CDR2 SVGAGI, per germline (reference sequence). V dropped 2 bases and J dropped 1 base, with 8 bases sitting between them. The CDR3 sequence is 14 residues long. The CDR3 DNA reads TGTGCCAGCAGTTACGGAGGGGGGAACACTGAAGCTTTCTTT. Its translation is CASSYGGGNTEAFF.